This TCR beta chain was recorded in a study of blood T cell repertoires in COVID-19. In the study overall: In each case, the material was cDNA or gDNA derived from T cells, B-cell-depleted T cells, or PBMCs.

Per the original methods: Nucleated cell number was recorded as an estimate derived from reference gene primer amplification. TCRdb keeps only in-frame clones here, not all; method: immunoSEQ multiplex PCR. V, J and clone size are taken as reported in that table, and D and trimming were inferred from the DNA itself. The data hold about 100,000 clones, with 80% to 90% observed a single time. Participants were aged 18 to 89 years, lived in over 20 US areas, and enrolled virtually. In Cohort 3, a recovered donor had either two negative PCRs, clearance, or symptom resolution. The specimen sequenced was PBMCs or T cells enriched from blood (not recorded which). The origin of this receptor is a woman between 50 and 59 years old who had recovered from COVID-19.

The CDR3 loop reads CASSLEYGLPGNTIYF. The DNA for the CDR3 is TGTGCCAGCAGCTTAGAATATGGACTACCTGGAAACACCATATATTTT. V usage is TRBV11-2 and J usage is TRBJ1-3; D gene unclear. CDR3 size: 16 residues. Trimming took 0 bases from V and 2 from J, leaving 11 bases between them. In germline, CDR1 is SGHAT, CDR2 FQNNGV.